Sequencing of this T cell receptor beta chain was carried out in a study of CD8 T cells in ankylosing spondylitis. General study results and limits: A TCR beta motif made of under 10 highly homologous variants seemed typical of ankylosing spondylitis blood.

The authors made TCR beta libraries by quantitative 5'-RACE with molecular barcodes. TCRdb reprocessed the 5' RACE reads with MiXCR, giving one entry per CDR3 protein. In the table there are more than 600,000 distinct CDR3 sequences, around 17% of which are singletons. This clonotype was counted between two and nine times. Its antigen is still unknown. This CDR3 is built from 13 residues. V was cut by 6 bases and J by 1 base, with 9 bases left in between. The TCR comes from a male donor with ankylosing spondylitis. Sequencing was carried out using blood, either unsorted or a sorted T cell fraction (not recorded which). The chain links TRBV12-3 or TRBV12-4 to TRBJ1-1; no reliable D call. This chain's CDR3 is CASRVGRNTEAFF. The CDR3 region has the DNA TGTGCCAGCAGAGTAGGGCGGAACACTGAAGCTTTCTTT.